The rows below give T cell receptor beta chains drawn from one sample of a study of T cell responses to AZD1222 COVID-19 vaccine. Repertoires were generated with immunoSEQ multiplex PCR, while TCRdb's copy carries only in-frame clones and drops some. The data show approximately 89,000 clones, around nine tenths seen once. The specimen was peripheral blood, collected on day 0 of MenACWY control vaccination. The receptors stem from an adult in good health. The CDR3 runs from the conserved cysteine through the conserved F or W. D genes are given only for firm matches. Size values are once, few and many counts, or a class for expanded clones, and some rows have none.

j_call clone_size d_call v_call cdr3_nt cdr3_aa
TRBJ1-6 . . TRBV2 TGTGCCAGCAGTGGGACTTATAGGGATTCACCCCTCCACTTT CASSGTYRDSPLHF
TRBJ1-3 once . TRBV27 TGTGCCAGCAGTTTATCGATGACACCCGGACGGACTTCTGGAAACACCATATATTTT CASSLSMTPGRTSGNTIYF
TRBJ2-7 once TRBD2 TRBV5-4 TGTGCCAGCACCCATAGCGGGAGAGGCGACGAGCAGTACTTC CASTHSGRGDEQYF
TRBJ1-1 . . TRBV7-2 TGTGCCAGCAGCTTAGCTGACAGAGGGAACACTGAAGCTTTCTTT CASSLADRGNTEAFF
TRBJ1-6 . . TRBV6-5 TGTGCCAGCAGTCCCGACAGAGCCTATAATTCACCCCTCCACTTT CASSPDRAYNSPLHF
TRBJ1-5 . . TRBV30 TGTGCCTGGAGTGTACGGCGGGGGGTAGGGGGGCAGCCCCAGCATTTT CAWSVRRGVGGQPQHF
TRBJ1-2 . . TRBV6-5 TGTGCCAGCAGTTACAGCCAGGACTATGGCTACACCTTC CASSYSQDYGYTF
TRBJ1-1 . . TRBV20-1 TGCAGTGCTAGTCTGGCAGTCTCTGAAGCTTTCTTT CSASLAVSEAFF
TRBJ1-4 . . TRBV27 TGTGCCAGCAGTTTACGAGCATCGGGAAAACTGTTTTTT CASSLRASGKLFF
TRBJ2-7 . . TRBV11-2 TGTGCCAGCAGCTTACGCGTGAACTCCTACGAGCAGTACTTC CASSLRVNSYEQYF
TRBJ2-1 . . TRBV4-1 TGCGCCAGCAGCCCTGCCTACAATGAGCAGTTCTTC CASSPAYNEQFF
TRBJ1-5 few . TRBV19 TGTGCCAGTAGTATTGGTCGGGCCTCGCCCCAGCATTTT CASSIGRASPQHF
TRBJ1-3 . . TRBV19 TGTGCCAGTAGTCCTGGACAGCACTCCGGTTGGGCCTTTTCTGGAAACACCATATATTTT CASSPGQHSGWAFSGNTIYF
TRBJ2-5 . . TRBV5-6 TGTGCCAGCAGCTTGGAAGACAGGCCTGTTCTCCTAGAGACCCAGTACTTC CASSLEDRPVLLETQYF
TRBJ1-6 . . TRBV28 TGTGCCAGCAGTTTAATTGTTCAGGGCTATAATTCACCCCTCCACTTT CASSLIVQGYNSPLHF